This TCR beta chain is drawn from a study of cytomegalovirus exposure and HLA in healthy donors. Study-wide findings and caveats: Immune exposure information available was restricted to CMV serostatus.

With 60 Vbeta and 13 Jbeta primers, the PCR was carried out. Using immunoSEQ multiplex PCR, the repertoire was profiled, and TCRdb retains in-frame clones only, with some absent. The sample carries about 140,000 clones, roughly 72% recorded once. This clone was observed a handful of times. Its antigen is still unknown. This CDR3 has 16 residues. Looked up from germline, CDR1 is MGHRA and CDR2 is YSYEKL. The trim removed 4 bases at V and 2 bases at J, leaving 8 bases unmatched. The sequence came from a man aged 40-49 years in good health and CMV-seronegative. This chain connects TRBV4-1 to TRBJ2-3; TRBD2 aligns across 8 bases. What was sequenced was PBMCs. The CDR3: CASSPYSGANTDTQYF. As DNA, the CDR3 is TGCGCCAGCAGCCCATATAGCGGGGCTAACACAGATACGCAGTATTTT.